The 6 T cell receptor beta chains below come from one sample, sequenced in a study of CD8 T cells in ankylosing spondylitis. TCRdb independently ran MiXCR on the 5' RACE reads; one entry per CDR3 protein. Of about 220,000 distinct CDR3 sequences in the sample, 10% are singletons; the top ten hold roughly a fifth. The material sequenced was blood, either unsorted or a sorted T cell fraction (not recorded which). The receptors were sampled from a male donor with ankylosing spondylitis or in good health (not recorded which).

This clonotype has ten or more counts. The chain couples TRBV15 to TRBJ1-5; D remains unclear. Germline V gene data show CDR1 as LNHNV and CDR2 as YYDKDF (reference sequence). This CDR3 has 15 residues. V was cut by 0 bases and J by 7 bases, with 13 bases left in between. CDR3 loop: CATSRDQGGFQPQHF. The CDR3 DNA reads TGTGCCACCAGCAGAGATCAAGGAGGGTTCCAGCCCCAGCATTTT.

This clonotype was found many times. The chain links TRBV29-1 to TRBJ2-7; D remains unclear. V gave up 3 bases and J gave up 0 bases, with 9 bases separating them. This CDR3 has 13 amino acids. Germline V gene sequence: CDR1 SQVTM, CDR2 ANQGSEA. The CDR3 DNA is TGCAGCGTTGAGTGGGCGCACTCCTACGAGCAGTACTTC. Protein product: CSVEWAHSYEQYF.

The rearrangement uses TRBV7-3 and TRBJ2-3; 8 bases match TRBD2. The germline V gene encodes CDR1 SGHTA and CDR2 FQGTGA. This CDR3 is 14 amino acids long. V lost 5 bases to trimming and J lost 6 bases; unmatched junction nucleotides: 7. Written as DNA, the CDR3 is TGTGCCAGCAGCCGGGGGGGCGGGGTGGATACGCAGTATTTT. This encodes CASSRGGGVDTQYF. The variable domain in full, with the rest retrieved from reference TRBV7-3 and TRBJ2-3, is GAGVSQTPSNKVTEKGKYVELRCDPISGHTALYWYRQSLGQGPEFLIYFQGTGAADDSGLPNDRFFAVRPEGSVSTLKIQRTERGDSAVYLCASSRGGGVDTQYFGPGTRLTVL.

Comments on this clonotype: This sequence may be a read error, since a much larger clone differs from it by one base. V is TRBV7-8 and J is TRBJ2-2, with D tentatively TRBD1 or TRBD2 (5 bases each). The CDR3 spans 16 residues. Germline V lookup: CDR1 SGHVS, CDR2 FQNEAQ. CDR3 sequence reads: CSSRISEGYNTGELFF. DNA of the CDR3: TGTTCCAGCAGGATAAGCGAGGGGTATAACACCGGGGAGCTGTTTTTT.

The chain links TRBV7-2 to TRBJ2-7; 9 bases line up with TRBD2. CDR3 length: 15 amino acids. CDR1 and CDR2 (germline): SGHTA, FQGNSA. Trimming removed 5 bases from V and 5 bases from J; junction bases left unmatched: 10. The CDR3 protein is CASSTRTSESHEQYF. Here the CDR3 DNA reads TGTGCCAGCAGCACCCGGACTAGCGAAAGCCACGAGCAGTACTTC.

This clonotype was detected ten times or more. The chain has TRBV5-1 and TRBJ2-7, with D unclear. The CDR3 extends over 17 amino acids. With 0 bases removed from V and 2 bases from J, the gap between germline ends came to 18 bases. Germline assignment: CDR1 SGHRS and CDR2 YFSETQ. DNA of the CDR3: TGCGCCAGCAGCTTGGAAAGCCTCCGGGCACCCCCCTACGAGCAGTACTTC. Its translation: CASSLESLRAPPYEQYF.